This TCR beta chain was retrieved from a study of blood T cells in healthy people across ages. With a J-beta primer mix and a sample-barcoded 5' primer, a second PCR ran about 7 to 11 cycles. TCRdb redid the calling of the 5' RACE reads with MiXCR, one entry per CDR3 protein. The sample has about 780,000 distinct CDR3 sequences; 60% to 80% are singletons. There are 13 residues in the CDR3. The V gene lost 8 bases and the J gene lost 4 bases, with 17 bases spanning the gap. Germline values: CDR1 SQVTM, CDR2 ANQGSEA. The TCR was taken from a man aged 30 to 45 in good health. The source material was blood. V usage is TRBV29-1 and J usage is TRBJ1-2; no clear D gene. In DNA, the CDR3 is TGCAGCAACCTACCGGCAGGCCGCTATGGCTACACCTTC. This translates into CSNLPAGRYGYTF.